A selection of T cell receptor beta chains follows, all from one sample in a study of T cell responses to AZD1222 COVID-19 vaccine. The data were produced by immunoSEQ multiplex PCR, yet TCRdb's version contains in-frame clones alone and is incomplete. This sample has fewer than 120,000 clones, with around 93% found just once. The sample here was peripheral blood, taken on day 0 of AZD1222 vaccination. All receptors derive from an adult in good health. Both conserved end residues are part of each CDR3. D genes are given only for firm matches. The size field is filled for only some rows; it gives once, few, many or a size class.

j_call clone_size v_call d_call cdr3_aa cdr3_nt
TRBJ2-1 NA TRBV30 TRBD2 CAWRHTGTRNEQFF TGTGCCTGGAGACACACCGGGACTAGGAACGAGCAGTTCTTC
TRBJ2-7 NA TRBV19 NA CASSPGPGPYEQYF TGTGCCAGTAGTCCCGGGCCGGGACCCTACGAGCAGTACTTC
TRBJ1-1 NA TRBV18 NA CASSPGGAFLNTEAFF TGTGCCAGCTCACCGGGTGGGGCCTTTTTGAACACTGAAGCTTTCTTT
TRBJ2-7 NA TRBV7-2 TRBD2 CASSLDWDYNLNYEQYF TGTGCCAGCAGCTTAGACTGGGACTACAACCTCAACTACGAGCAGTACTTC
TRBJ2-5 NA TRBV10-1 NA CASSAGLQETQYF TGCGCCAGCAGTGCGGGACTGCAAGAGACCCAGTACTTC
TRBJ2-5 NA TRBV27 TRBD1 CARRGQGCTQYF TGTGCCAGAAGGGGACAGGGGTGTACCCAGTACTTC
TRBJ2-3 few TRBV6-4 TRBD2 CASSEKAGAGDTQYF TGTGCCAGCAGTGAAAAAGCGGGGGCGGGAGATACGCAGTATTTT
TRBJ2-1 NA TRBV7-9 NA CASSLDGGGGEQFF TGTGCCAGCAGCTTAGATGGAGGGGGGGGTGAGCAGTTCTTC
TRBJ1-4 NA TRBV19 TRBD1 CASTRSGTGVEKLFF TGTGCCAGTACCCGATCAGGGACAGGGGTCGAAAAACTGTTTTTT
TRBJ1-1 NA TRBV6-5 NA CASSLRGNTEAFF TGTGCCAGCAGTCTGAGAGGGAACACTGAAGCTTTCTTT
TRBJ1-3 NA TRBV6-1 NA CASSENVNRVTGNTIYF TGTGCCAGCAGTGAAAACGTTAACAGGGTAACTGGAAACACCATATATTTT
TRBJ1-1 NA TRBV18 NA CASSPDSVTEAFF TGTGCCAGCTCACCGGATAGCGTCACTGAAGCTTTCTTT
TRBJ2-5 NA TRBV7-9 NA CASSLAGLETQYF TGTGCCAGCAGCTTAGCCGGATTAGAGACCCAGTACTTC
TRBJ2-7 NA TRBV20-1 NA CSARDERVQYF TGCAGTGCTAGAGATGAGCGGGTGCAGTACTTC
TRBJ2-3 NA TRBV12-5 NA CASGLTEADTQYF TGTGCTAGTGGTTTAACGGAGGCAGATACGCAGTATTTT
TRBJ1-6 NA TRBV7-6 NA CASSEQQSSYNSPLHF TGTGCCAGCAGCGAACAACAAAGCTCCTATAATTCACCCCTCCACTTT
TRBJ2-3 NA TRBV7-8 NA CASSTRQTTSTDTQYF TGTGCCAGCAGCACCCGACAGACAACTAGCACAGATACGCAGTATTTT
TRBJ2-6 NA TRBV27 NA CASSLASSGANVLTF TGTGCCAGCAGTTTAGCAAGCTCTGGGGCCAACGTCCTGACTTTC
TRBJ1-1 NA TRBV27 NA CASSSGYVTEAFF TGTGCCAGCAGTTCAGGGTACGTTACTGAAGCTTTCTTT
TRBJ2-2 NA TRBV9 TRBD2 CASSVAGSGGRTGELFF TGTGCCAGCAGCGTAGCCGGTAGCGGGGGGCGGACCGGGGAGCTGTTTTTT
TRBJ1-2 NA TRBV11-3 NA CASSLGLAAGYTF TGTGCCAGCAGCTTGGGACTGGCGGCTGGCTACACCTTC
TRBJ2-7 NA TRBV2 NA CASRQSYEQYF TGTGCCAGTAGGCAGTCTTATGAGCAGTACTTC
TRBJ1-5 NA TRBV28 NA CASSPDRIDSNQPQHF TGTGCCAGCAGTCCTGACAGGATTGATAGCAATCAGCCCCAGCATTTT
TRBJ1-2 NA TRBV27 NA CASSPAGGAGGYTF TGTGCCAGCAGCCCTGCTGGGGGGGCGGGCGGCTACACCTTC
TRBJ1-4 NA TRBV11-3 TRBD1 CASSSLEGQPNEKLFF TGTGCCAGCAGCTCCTTAGAGGGACAGCCTAATGAAAAACTGTTTTTT
TRBJ2-6 once TRBV4-1 NA CASSQVNRQFSGANVLTF TGCGCCAGCAGCCAAGTAAACCGACAGTTCTCTGGGGCCAACGTCCTGACTTTC
TRBJ1-2 once TRBV12-3/TRBV12-4 NA CATRGRALGYTF TGTGCCACCCGGGGCAGGGCGTTGGGCTACACCTTC
TRBJ2-7 NA TRBV4-1 TRBD1 CASSQGDRGTYEQYF TGCGCCAGCAGCCAAGGGGACAGGGGGACGTACGAGCAGTACTTC
TRBJ1-1 few TRBV4-1 NA CASTRDTEAFF TGCGCCAGCACCCGGGACACTGAAGCTTTCTTT
TRBJ1-4 NA TRBV7-2 TRBD1 CASGAGGGKLFF TGTGCCAGCGGGGCAGGGGGTGGAAAACTGTTTTTT
TRBJ1-5 NA TRBV19 NA CASSPTESQPQHF TGTGCCAGTAGCCCGACAGAGTCACAGCCCCAGCATTTT
TRBJ2-3 once TRBV18 TRBD1 CASSPGQGSTDTQYF TGTGCCAGCTCACCGGGACAGGGGTCCACAGATACGCAGTATTTT
TRBJ1-2 NA TRBV19 TRBD1 CASSSARTGLRANYGYTF TGTGCCAGTAGTAGCGCACGGACAGGGCTGCGAGCTAACTATGGCTACACCTTC
TRBJ1-3 NA TRBV6-1 NA CASSEGWGPGNTIYF TGTGCCAGCAGTGAAGGGTGGGGCCCTGGAAACACCATATATTTT
TRBJ1-1 NA TRBV6-5 NA CASTPQGTEAFF TGTGCCAGCACCCCCCAGGGGACTGAAGCTTTCTTT
TRBJ2-7 NA TRBV5-1 TRBD2 CASSLTLAGGTYEQYF TGCGCCAGCAGCTTGACCCTAGCGGGGGGTACCTACGAGCAGTACTTC
TRBJ2-1 once TRBV2 NA CASSVAGGNNEQFF TGTGCCAGCAGTGTGGCAGGCGGAAACAATGAGCAGTTCTTC
TRBJ2-2 NA TRBV7-8 TRBD2 CASSLIRLAGGANTGELFF TGTGCCAGCAGCTTAATTCGACTAGCGGGGGGCGCGAACACCGGGGAGCTGTTTTTT
TRBJ2-7 NA TRBV6-1 NA CASSEVGRGQGEQYF TGTGCCAGCAGTGAAGTCGGGCGGGGGCAGGGCGAGCAGTACTTC
TRBJ2-1 NA TRBV19 TRBD2 CASNRLAGGPDEQFF TGTGCCAGTAATCGACTAGCGGGGGGGCCGGATGAGCAGTTCTTC
TRBJ1-1 few TRBV18 NA CASSPESAPMNTEAFF TGTGCCAGCTCACCAGAGTCAGCGCCCATGAACACTGAAGCTTTCTTT
TRBJ2-7 once TRBV10-2 NA CASGNGNEQYF TGCGCCAGCGGCAATGGGAACGAGCAGTACTTC
TRBJ2-3 NA TRBV3-1/TRBV3-2 TRBD2 CASSQGLSSDTQYF TGTGCCAGCAGCCAGGGACTATCGTCAGATACGCAGTATTTT
TRBJ2-7 NA TRBV20-1 NA CSARVGYEQYF TGCAGTGCTAGAGTTGGGTACGAGCAGTACTTC
TRBJ1-5 NA TRBV7-9 TRBD1 CASSSSQGQGYQPQHF TGTGCCAGCAGCTCCAGCCAAGGACAGGGGTATCAGCCCCAGCATTTT
TRBJ2-1 NA TRBV7-7 NA CASSPLSTGEQFF TGTGCCAGCAGCCCCCTCTCGACGGGTGAGCAGTTCTTC
TRBJ1-1 NA TRBV7-9 NA CASSASMNTEAFF TGTGCCAGCAGCGCCTCCATGAACACTGAAGCTTTCTTT
TRBJ1-6 NA TRBV5-4 NA CASSPTGPGPLHF TGTGCCAGCAGCCCGACAGGCCCTGGGCCCCTCCACTTT
TRBJ2-3 NA TRBV5-6 TRBD1 CASSPTGADTQYF TGTGCCAGCAGCCCAACAGGGGCCGATACGCAGTATTTT
TRBJ1-1 NA TRBV19 NA CASSIVAENTEAFF TGTGCCAGTAGTATAGTGGCGGAGAACACTGAAGCTTTCTTT
TRBJ2-1 NA TRBV5-1 TRBD2 CASSLTSGGAGNEQFF TGCGCCAGCAGCTTGACTAGCGGGGGGGCCGGTAATGAGCAGTTCTTC
TRBJ2-7 few TRBV3-1/TRBV3-2 NA CASSQEGYEQYF TGTGCCAGCAGCCAAGAAGGGTACGAGCAGTACTTC
TRBJ2-1 NA TRBV7-9 TRBD1 CASSTGGSEQFF TGTGCCAGCAGCACAGGGGGATCTGAGCAGTTCTTC
TRBJ2-7 NA TRBV7-9 NA CASSLAGGSYEQYF TGTGCCAGCAGCTTAGCGGGCGGGTCCTACGAGCAGTACTTC
TRBJ2-5 NA TRBV6-1 NA CASSDHGAYQETQYF TGTGCCAGCAGTGACCACGGGGCGTACCAAGAGACCCAGTACTTC